This T cell receptor (beta chain) was recovered during a study of blood T cell repertoires in COVID-19. Across the whole study: Samples of COVID-19 (acute and convalescent) were obtained from the United States, Italy and Spain. PBMCs, B-cell-depleted T cells, or T cells were the source of the cDNA or gDNA that made up the material.

In the original processing: Amplification of reference gene primers was used by the study to estimate nucleated cell counts. The method was immunoSEQ multiplex PCR; TCRdb's version includes in-frame clones alone and lacks a portion of them. Clone size and V and J calls were adopted from that table, with D and trimming inferred from the DNA. The sample has 110,000 to 150,000 clones, 75% to 90% seen once. This sequence originates from a man in his 70s who had recovered from COVID-19. Specimen: peripheral blood.

The CDR3 DNA is TGCGCCAGCAGCCAAGATTCGGGACAGATGGCGTACGAGCAGTACTTC. Protein sequence: CASSQDSGQMAYEQYF. The chain is built from TRBV4-3 and TRBJ2-7; 7 bases align to TRBD1. CDR1 and CDR2 from the germline V gene are LGHNA and YSLEER. V trimming: 0 bases; J trimming: 4 bases; junction bases outside the gene matches: 9. There are 16 residues in the CDR3.